This T cell receptor beta chain was observed in a study of blood T cell repertoires in COVID-19. Study at large: The United States, Italy and Spain were the sources of the acute and convalescent COVID-19 samples. T cells, B-cell-depleted T cells, or PBMCs provided the cDNA or gDNA that served as material.

In the study's own analysis: Estimated nucleated cell counts came from reference gene primer amplification. Clones were read by immunoSEQ multiplex PCR, and TCRdb kept only the in-frame ones, dropping some. V and J calls and clone size are as listed in that table; D and trimming were resolved from the DNA. The table has 300,000 to 400,000 clones, more than 75% seen once. This clone came up once. V was shortened by 7 bases and J by 1 base, with 6 bases between the two germline ends. Germline-derived CDR1 and CDR2 are MNHEY and SVGAGI. The CDR3 consists of 12 residues. What was sequenced was peripheral blood. The receptor's source is a woman between 50 and 59 years old who had recovered from COVID-19. The rearrangement links TRBV6-5 to TRBJ2-3, with D perhaps TRBD2 (5 bases). DNA for the CDR3: TGTGCCAGCAATAGCGGCACAGATACGCAGTATTTT. Translation: CASNSGTDTQYF.